This T cell receptor beta chain was captured by sequencing in a study of T cells in Graves' hyperthyroidism and ophthalmopathy. As concerns this clonotype: What it recognizes is unknown.

It was RNA transcripts that yielded the amplified TCR beta CDR3 regions. The HTBI primer set served for first-round RT-PCR of the TCR CDR3. TCRdb re-derived calls from the multiplex PCR reads in MiXCR, one entry per CDR3 protein. The sample shows under 450,000 distinct CDR3 sequences, approximately 14% of them seen only once. Study-level points and caveats: The blood repertoire included most of the expanded thyroid clonotypes above 0.001.

Patients aged 18 to 65 had newly diagnosed hyperthyroidism of under 2 months' duration. Diagnostic assessment was based on clinical symptoms, serum thyroxine and TRAb, thyroid ultrasound and orbital computed tomography. CDR1 is LNHDA and CDR2 is SQIVND in the germline V gene (reference sequence). The CDR3 loop spans 15 amino acids. V lost 6 bases and J lost 4, with 18 bases in between. This receptor was identified in a woman between 18 and 29 years old with Graves' hyperthyroidism. The rearrangement uses TRBV19 and TRBJ1-1, with D possibly TRBD1 on 6 matching bases. Sequenced: blood. This CDR3 reads CASRVTGTQSTEAFF. In nucleotides, the CDR3 is TGTGCCAGTAGGGTAACCGGGACACAGAGCACTGAAGCTTTCTTT.